A single sample gave rise to the 27 T cell receptor beta chains below, sequenced in a study of shared clonotypes between healthy human individuals. Clones were read by immunoSEQ multiplex PCR, and TCRdb kept only the in-frame ones, dropping some. In the table there are 980,000 or so clones, approximately 80% of which are singletons. The sequencing sample was made of memory CD4+ T cells sorted from blood. As to subset: CD45RA-negative fraction. The receptors were gathered from a man in his late teens or twenties in good health.

The chain carries TRBV23-1 and TRBJ1-5; no clear D gene. TRBV23-1 is an ORF, and what it does is uncertain. V lost 6 bases and J lost 7, with 7 bases in between. The CDR3 length is 11 residues. The CDR3 sequence is CASRQNQPQHF. The CDR3 DNA follows: TGCGCCAGCAGGCAAAACCAGCCCCAGCATTTT.

The chain carries TRBV2 and TRBJ2-1; a weak D match, TRBD2 (5 bases). Germline values: CDR1 SNHLY, CDR2 FYNNEI. The ends were cut back, 5 bases at V and 4 bases at J, with 6 bases in the middle. This CDR3 is 12 amino acids long. The CDR3 nucleotides are TGTGCCAGCAGTCGCGGGTACAATGAGCAGTTCTTC. Amino acids: CASSRGYNEQFF. Complete variable domain (other parts from reference TRBV2 and TRBJ2-1): EPEVTQTPSHQVTQMGQEVILRCVPISNHLYFYWYRQILGQKVEFLVSFYNNEISEKSEIFDDQFSVERPDGSNFTLKIRSTKLEDSAMYFCASSRGYNEQFFGPGTRLTVL.

Notes on this clone: Other DNA sequences in the sample encode the same CDR3. The chain carries TRBV6-5 and TRBJ1-4, with D perhaps matching TRBD1 (6 bases). Germline V gene lookup returns CDR1 MNHEY and CDR2 SVGAGI. The germline V and J ends were trimmed by 6 bases and 4 bases, with 12 bases remaining between them. The CDR3 sequence is 14 residues long. The CDR3 region is CASSRGQLNEKLFF. Here the CDR3 DNA reads TGTGCCAGCAGCCGTGGACAGCTTAATGAAAAACTGTTTTTT.

The CDR3 sequence is CASSFNPSGGAVQTQYF. The CDR3, as DNA: TGCGCCAGCAGCTTCAATCCTAGCGGGGGGGCCGTACAGACCCAGTACTTC. The chain carries TRBV5-1 and TRBJ2-5; 12 bases agree with TRBD2. The length of the CDR3 is 17 residues. Germline loops: CDR1 SGHRS, CDR2 YFSETQ. Trimming cost V 2 bases and J 6 bases; bases outside gene matches: 11.

This clone appeared a few times. The chain couples TRBV6-5 to TRBJ2-1, with D possibly TRBD2 on 6 matching bases. Germline assignment: CDR1 MNHEY and CDR2 SVGAGI. This CDR3 comprises 12 residues. V was trimmed by 5 bases and J by 10 bases, leaving 12 bases between them. DNA for the CDR3: TGTGCCAGCAGTCCCAAGGCGGGGGAGCAGTTCTTC. Translation: CASSPKAGEQFF.

This chain uses TRBV19 with TRBJ1-3; D might be TRBD1 (5 bases). Trimming stripped 6 bases from V and 8 bases from J, with 17 bases between. Germline V gene sequence: CDR1 LNHDA, CDR2 SQIVND (reference sequence). The CDR3 contains 14 residues. The CDR3 coding sequence is TGTGCCAGTAGCATGCTGACAGTCTGGGACACCATATATTTT. Translation: CASSMLTVWDTIYF.

There are a few counts of this clone. The J gene is TRBJ1-5, the V gene TRBV28, with a tentative D call TRBD1 (5 bases). Deletions cut 6 bases from V and 6 bases from J, with 9 bases between. Per the germline V gene, CDR1 is MDHEN and CDR2 is SYDVKM. This CDR3 is built from 12 residues. In DNA, the CDR3 is TGTGCCAGCAGAAGCCAGGGTCAGCCCCAGCATTTT. It encodes CASRSQGQPQHF. The full variable domain, its missing parts supplied by reference TRBV28 and TRBJ1-5, is DVKVTQSSRYLVKRTGEKVFLECVQDMDHENMFWYRQDPGLGLRLIYFSYDVKMKEKGDIPEGYSVSREKKERFSLILESASTNQTSMYLCASRSQGQPQHFGDGTRLSIL.

The rearrangement links TRBV19 to TRBJ1-2; D is possibly TRBD1 (5 bases). CDR1 and CDR2 (germline): LNHDA, SQIVND (reference sequence). V shed 6 bases and J shed 2 bases, with 16 bases lying between them. The CDR3 covers 15 residues. CDR3 sequence (DNA): TGTGCCAGTAGGGCCTCCGGGACGGAGAACTATGGCTACACCTTC. This gives the protein CASRASGTENYGYTF.

This chain connects TRBV2 to TRBJ2-7; TRBD2 matches at 8 bases. Losses at the gene ends were 10 bases for V and 1 base for J; bases not matched to a gene: 15. Germline CDR1 is SNHLY and CDR2 is FYNNEI. The CDR3 loop spans 16 amino acids. Here the CDR3 DNA reads TGTGCCACCCGGACTAGCTCATCACGGGGGTCCTACGAGCAGTACTTC. Protein sequence: CATRTSSSRGSYEQYF.

This rearrangement joins TRBV19 to TRBJ2-1; D is perhaps TRBD2 (6 bases). Germline V lookup: CDR1 LNHDA, CDR2 SQIVND (reference sequence). The CDR3 consists of 14 residues. V lost 2 bases and J lost 4, with 9 bases in between. Written as DNA, the CDR3 is TGTGCCAGTAGTATACCGGGGGTGTACAATGAGCAGTTCTTC. Its protein is CASSIPGVYNEQFF.

This clone has a single count. This chain links TRBV19 with TRBJ2-3; weak D call: TRBD1 (5 bases). Trimming removed 5 bases from V and 2 bases from J, with 8 bases in between. The CDR3 covers 13 residues. Germline V gives CDR1 LNHDA, CDR2 SQIVND (reference sequence). The CDR3 reads CASSSGITDTQYF. The DNA of the CDR3 is TGTGCCAGTAGTTCAGGGATCACAGATACGCAGTATTTT.

The CDR3 DNA reads TGTGCCAGCAGCTTGGTCCCAGACGCTAGCACAGATACGCAGTATTTT. Protein sequence: CASSLVPDASTDTQYF. The gene calls are TRBV5-4 and TRBJ2-3; D is undetermined. V lost 0 bases to trimming and J lost 0 bases, with 11 bases between them. CDR3 length: 16 amino acids. Germline V gene lookup returns CDR1 SGHNT and CDR2 YYREEE (reference sequence).

A single count supports this clone. The chain combines TRBV7-8 with TRBJ1-5; D not certain. This CDR3 region has 16 residues. Germline V CDR1 and CDR2: SGHVS, FQNEAQ. V lost 8 bases and J 0 bases, leaving 17 bases between the germline ends. In nucleotides, the CDR3 is TGTGCCAGCCGCCCCCAAACCGAGAATAGCAATCAGCCCCAGCATTTT. Its translation: CASRPQTENSNQPQHF.

This rearrangement joins TRBV28 to TRBJ2-6, with D hard to call. The V and J ends lost 6 bases and 9 bases respectively, with 9 bases between them. CDR3 length: 12 residues. Looked up from germline, CDR1 is MDHEN and CDR2 is SYDVKM. CDR3 amino acids: CASRGWNNVLTF. CDR3 nucleotides: TGTGCCAGCAGGGGGTGGAACAACGTCCTGACTTTC.

The chain links TRBV6-6 to TRBJ1-1; no clear D gene. The CDR3 is 12 residues long. Trimming took 7 bases from V and 5 from J, leaving 11 bases between them. The germline CDR1 and CDR2 sequences are MNHNY and SVGAGI (reference sequence). In DNA form, the CDR3 reads TGTGCCAGCATATATGAAAGAACTGAAGCTTTCTTT. Protein sequence: CASIYERTEAFF.

This clone was seen many times. J is TRBJ1-2 and V is TRBV20-1, with 7 bases identical to TRBD1. Germline V gene lookup returns CDR1 DFQATT and CDR2 SNEGSKA (reference sequence). Trimming removed 7 bases from V and 4 bases from J; junction bases left unmatched: 3. The CDR3 has 11 residues. The chain's CDR3 is CSGRDSYGYTF. The CDR3 bases are TGCAGTGGGAGGGACAGCTATGGCTACACCTTC.

This chain connects TRBV4-3 to TRBJ1-2; TRBD1 matches 7 bases. Trimming removed 1 base from V and 3 bases from J; junction bases left unmatched: 8. This CDR3 region has 16 residues. The germline V gene encodes CDR1 LGHNA and CDR2 YSLEER. DNA of the CDR3: TGCGCCAGCAGCCAAGCTTTCGGGACAGCACACTATGGCTACACCTTC. This gives the protein CASSQAFGTAHYGYTF.

The chain uses TRBV29-1 and TRBJ1-2, with D unresolved. CDR3 length: 13 amino acids. V was shortened by 3 bases and J by 6 bases, with 14 bases between the two germline ends. Germline V CDR1 and CDR2: SQVTM, ANQGSEA. The CDR3 DNA follows: TGCAGCGTTGAGAGTCGGGAGAGGAATGGCTACACCTTC. Translation gives CSVESRERNGYTF.

This clone has more than one count but fewer than ten. This rearrangement joins TRBV2 to TRBJ1-2; 9 bases match TRBD1. Looked up from germline, CDR1 is SNHLY and CDR2 is FYNNEI. This CDR3 contains 12 residues. With V trimmed by 6 bases and J by 8 bases, 4 bases remained unmatched. The CDR3 coding sequence is TGTGCCAGCAGCGGACAGGGGAGAGGCTACACCTTC. It specifies CASSGQGRGYTF.

J is TRBJ2-5 and V is TRBV11-3; D is unclear. This CDR3 comprises 14 residues. The ends were cut back, 0 bases at V and 2 bases at J, with 7 bases in the middle. Germline CDR1 SGHNT, CDR2 YENEEA. Here the CDR3 DNA reads TGTGCCAGCAGCTTAGATCCAGCACAAGAGACCCAGTACTTC. This sequence encodes CASSLDPAQETQYF.

The chain joins TRBV10-3 to TRBJ2-5; TRBD1 might be the D (7 bases). The CDR3 spans 14 residues. The V end was cut by 6 bases, the J end by 4 bases, with 15 bases between. CDR1 is ENHRY and CDR2 is SYGVKD in the germline V gene. DNA for the CDR3: TGTGCCATCAGCCCAACCCAGGGGGGAGAGACCCAGTACTTC. Encoded protein: CAISPTQGGETQYF.

For the CDR3, the DNA is TGTGCCAGCAGCTTATCTGGCCAGGGAAGGCCCTTGAACACTGAAGCTTTCTTT. It yields the protein CASSLSGQGRPLNTEAFF. This chain joins TRBV11-2 and TRBJ1-1, with D possibly being TRBD1 (5 bases). Germline CDR1 reads SGHAT; CDR2 reads FQNNGV. The CDR3 is made up of 18 amino acids. Trimming took off 2 bases at V and 0 bases at J, with 19 bases between the two ends.

This rearrangement joins TRBV18 to TRBJ1-6; D is unresolved. The V and J ends lost 6 bases and 0 bases respectively, with 18 bases between them. Germline V gene lookup returns CDR1 KGHSH and CDR2 LQKENI. CDR3 length: 18 amino acids. Written as DNA, the CDR3 is TGTGCCAGCTCTCTCCCTCGCCCGTCGAGCTCCTATAATTCACCCCTCCACTTT. Translating it yields CASSLPRPSSSYNSPLHF.

The rearrangement uses TRBV5-4 and TRBJ2-7, with D hard to call. The germline V gene has CDR1 SGHNT and CDR2 YYREEE (reference sequence). The CDR3 has 14 residues. The V and J ends lost 5 bases and 2 bases respectively, with 14 bases between them. Here the CDR3 DNA reads TGTGCCAGCAGTCCGACACCAACCCCCTACGAGCAGTACTTC. Encoded protein: CASSPTPTPYEQYF. Together with reference TRBV5-4 and TRBJ2-7, the CDR3 gives the full variable domain: ETGVTQSPTHLIKTRGQQVTLRCSSQSGHNTVSWYQQALGQGPQFIFQYYREEENGRGNFPPRFSGLQFPNYSSELNVNALELDDSALYLCASSPTPTPYEQYFGPGTRLTVT.

This clone appeared once. This chain joins TRBV5-4 and TRBJ2-1, with 10 bases that match TRBD2. CDR3 length equals 17 residues. The germline gives CDR1 SGHNT, CDR2 YYREEE (reference sequence). J lost 9 bases, V lost 0 bases, and 12 bases had no gene match. The CDR3 region is CASSLGGLAGDRVEQFF. The CDR3 region has the DNA TGTGCCAGCAGCTTGGGTGGGCTAGCGGGGGATCGTGTTGAGCAGTTCTTC.

The chain is built from TRBV6-1 and TRBJ2-3; maybe TRBD2 (6 bases). CDR1 MNHNS and CDR2 SASEGT come from the germline V gene. This CDR3 spans 14 amino acids. Trimming shortened V by 4 bases and J by 6 bases, and 14 bases separated the two germline ends. The CDR3, as DNA: TGTGCCAGCAGTGCGACAAGTGGGAGGGATACGCAGTATTTT. As protein: CASSATSGRDTQYF.

This clone was seen a few times. The rearrangement links TRBV25-1 to TRBJ2-5; D unresolved. Trimming removed 1 base from V and 5 bases from J, with 2 bases in between. Per the germline V gene, CDR1 is MGHDK and CDR2 is SYGVNS. This CDR3 has 11 amino acids. CDR3 bases: TGTGCCAGCAGTGAATGGGAGACCCAGTACTTC. Its translation is CASSEWETQYF.